This T cell receptor beta chain was recorded in a study of Ad26.COV2.S vaccination and SARS-CoV-2 variants. Study results and caveats: Relative to placebo recipients, vaccine recipients exhibited elevated spike-specific TCR breadth.

CDR3 size: 18 residues. V lost 5 bases, J lost 5 bases, and 11 bases stayed unmatched. From germline, CDR1 is MNHEY and CDR2 SMNVEV (reference sequence). A note on this clone: Its antigen is still unknown.

The repertoire was sequenced with immunoSEQ multiplex PCR; TCRdb's copy has only in-frame clones and lacks some. Among some 480,000 clones listed, roughly nine tenths were seen once. Treatment noted: over 15 received Ad26.COV2.S at low or high dose, single or two shots; roughly five received placebo; per-sample allocation not given. Following the first vaccine or placebo injection, samples were taken on day 63. J is TRBJ2-5 and V is TRBV27, with TRBD2 matching 16 bases. This TCR derives from a person between 18 and 60 years old who received the Ad26.COV2.S COVID-19 vaccine or a placebo. This specimen was peripheral blood, taken in a trial of Ad26.COV2.S vaccine versus placebo. The CDR3 region is CASSKYSGLAGGPETQYF. The CDR3 DNA is TGTGCCAGCAGTAAATACTCGGGACTAGCGGGAGGGCCGGAGACCCAGTACTTC.